These 9 T cell receptor beta chains originate from one sample sequenced in a study of cytomegalovirus exposure and HLA in healthy donors. The assay was immunoSEQ multiplex PCR, and TCRdb's table has in-frame clones only and misses some. The sample has some 140,000 clones; roughly 87% are singletons. The sequenced sample was PBMCs. Receptors were obtained from a woman aged 18-35 years in good health and CMV-seropositive.

The chain joins TRBV5-1 to TRBJ1-1; 8 bases agree with TRBD1. Germline lookup yields CDR1 SGHRS and CDR2 YFSETQ. Trimming cost V 4 bases and J 4 bases; bases outside gene matches: 6. This CDR3 has 14 residues. This CDR3 reads CASSVDRGGTEAFF. The CDR3 nucleotides are TGCGCCAGCAGCGTTGACAGGGGAGGCACTGAAGCTTTCTTT.

The CDR3 DNA sequence: TGTGCCAGCTCACCTTCGGGACAGACCTATGGCTACACCTTC. Its protein product is CASSPSGQTYGYTF. The chain carries TRBV18 and TRBJ1-2; 7 positions agree with TRBD1. Germline V gene sequence: CDR1 KGHSH, CDR2 LQKENI. The V segment lost 3 bases and the J segment 4 bases; nucleotides outside the gene matches: 5. The CDR3 runs to 14 residues.

The gene calls are TRBV19 and TRBJ1-2; 9 bases map to TRBD1. J lost 6 bases, V lost 3 bases, and 5 bases had no gene match. Germline CDR1 LNHDA, CDR2 SQIVND (reference sequence). The CDR3 consists of 14 residues. The CDR3 here is CASSMTGGYNGYTF. In DNA form, the CDR3 reads TGTGCCAGTAGTATGACAGGGGGATACAATGGCTACACCTTC.

The V and J genes are TRBV6-6 and TRBJ1-2; D is ambiguous. V was trimmed by 0 bases and J by 5 bases, leaving 7 bases between them. This CDR3 region has 13 residues. CDR1 is MNHNY and CDR2 is SVGAGI in the germline V gene (reference sequence). For the CDR3, the DNA is TGTGCCAGCAGTTACTCGCCAGTGTATGGCTACACCTTC. Protein sequence: CASSYSPVYGYTF.

This clone was counted once. The chain couples TRBV4-2 to TRBJ1-1; D is undetermined. The V end lost 0 bases, the J end lost 1 base, and 9 bases lay between the germline ends. Germline V CDR1 and CDR2: LGHNA, YNFKEQ. The CDR3 sequence is 15 residues long. Written as DNA, the CDR3 is TGTGCCAGCAGCCAAGACCCCGGTCCGAACACTGAAGCTTTCTTT. Its protein product is CASSQDPGPNTEAFF.

As for this clone: The same CDR3 is also encoded by other DNA sequences in this sample. The V gene is TRBV7-2, the J gene TRBJ1-1; D is perhaps TRBD1 (5 bases). CDR1 and CDR2 from the germline V gene are SGHTA and FQGNSA. The CDR3 sequence is 12 residues long. V lost 5 bases and J lost 2, with 6 bases in between. The CDR3, as DNA: TGTGCCAGCAGCCAGGGAAACACTGAAGCTTTCTTT. Amino acids: CASSQGNTEAFF.

This clone was detected once. The chain combines TRBV28 with TRBJ2-1; D perhaps matches TRBD1 (6 bases). This CDR3 is built from 15 residues. Germline V gene lookup returns CDR1 MDHEN and CDR2 SYDVKM. Trimming removed 5 bases from V and 5 bases from J, with 16 bases in between. CDR3 sequence (DNA): TGTGCCAGCAGTCCAACCGGGACACCCGACAATGAGCAGTTCTTC. This gives the protein CASSPTGTPDNEQFF. The full variable domain, completed using reference TRBV28 and TRBJ2-1, is DVKVTQSSRYLVKRTGEKVFLECVQDMDHENMFWYRQDPGLGLRLIYFSYDVKMKEKGDIPEGYSVSREKKERFSLILESASTNQTSMYLCASSPTGTPDNEQFFGPGTRLTVL.

The gene calls are TRBV28 and TRBJ1-6; 9 positions agree with TRBD1. The junction had 6 bases not matched to a gene; V was cut back by 9 bases and J by 0 bases. CDR1 is MDHEN, CDR2 SYDVKM, per germline. The CDR3 spans 16 residues. CDR3 sequence (DNA): TGTGCCAGTAAGGGACAGGGCAGCTCCTATAATTCACCCCTCCACTTT. It encodes CASKGQGSSYNSPLHF. Together with reference TRBV28 and TRBJ1-6, the CDR3 gives the full variable domain: DVKVTQSSRYLVKRTGEKVFLECVQDMDHENMFWYRQDPGLGLRLIYFSYDVKMKEKGDIPEGYSVSREKKERFSLILESASTNQTSMYLCASKGQGSSYNSPLHFGNGTRLTVT.

The chain links TRBV6-5 to TRBJ2-7; TRBD2 matches 12 bases. Trimming at V came to 6 bases and at J to 1 base, leaving 4 bases not matched to a gene. Germline V gives CDR1 MNHEY, CDR2 SVGAGI. The CDR3 is 15 residues long. The CDR3, as DNA: TGTGCCAGCAGACGAGGGACTAGCGGGTCCTACGAGCAGTACTTC. It encodes CASRRGTSGSYEQYF.